One sample yielded the 15 T cell receptor beta chains listed below, sequenced in a study of blood T cell repertoires in COVID-19. The table came from immunoSEQ multiplex PCR; TCRdb's copy has only in-frame clones and leaves some out. The sample holds fewer than 350,000 clones, over 75% seen once. What was sequenced was PBMCs or T cells enriched from blood (not recorded which). These TCRs come from a young man who had recovered from COVID-19.

Here the CDR3 reads CASSQDQDTEAFF. DNA of the CDR3: TGTGCCAGCAGCCAAGACCAGGACACTGAAGCTTTCTTT. This chain links TRBV4-2 with TRBJ1-1; no firm D call. Looked up from germline, CDR1 is LGHNA and CDR2 is YNFKEQ. The germline V and J ends were trimmed by 0 bases and 3 bases, with 5 bases remaining between them. This CDR3 comprises 13 residues.

This chain connects TRBV3-1 (or the pseudogene TRBV3-2) to TRBJ2-7; TRBD1 matches 10 bases. The CDR3 sequence is 17 residues long. Per the germline V gene, CDR1 is LGHDT and CDR2 is YNNKEL (reference sequence). V lost 0 bases, J lost 2 bases, and 7 bases stayed unmatched. CDR3 sequence (DNA): TGTGCCAGCAGCCAAGATTATACCGGGACAGGGGCCTACGAGCAGTACTTC. This translates into CASSQDYTGTGAYEQYF.

The rearrangement links TRBV15 to TRBJ2-4; tentatively, D is TRBD1 (6 bases). Germline V gene data show CDR1 as LNHNV and CDR2 as YYDKDF (reference sequence). Trimming stripped 5 bases from V and 2 bases from J, with 13 bases between. The length of the CDR3 is 15 residues. The DNA of the CDR3 is TGTGCCACCAGCGCGGACAGTTTCACCAAAAACATTCAGTACTTC. Encoded protein: CATSADSFTKNIQYF.

This chain joins TRBV19 and TRBJ2-7; TRBD1 agrees at 9 bases. The CDR3 has 16 amino acids. Germline assignment: CDR1 LNHDA and CDR2 SQIVND (reference sequence). The trim removed 5 bases at V and 1 base at J, leaving 9 bases unmatched. The CDR3 bases are TGTGCCAGTAGTCCAGAGGGGACAGGGAGGTCCTACGAGCAGTACTTC. This gives the protein CASSPEGTGRSYEQYF.

The gene calls are TRBV29-1 and TRBJ2-5, with 8 positions matching TRBD1. The V and J ends lost 6 bases and 5 bases, in that order; junction bases with no gene match: 5. The CDR3 spans 12 residues. CDR1 SQVTM and CDR2 ANQGSEA come from the germline V gene. The CDR3 DNA sequence: TGCAGCGTAGGACAGGGTCTGGAGACCCAGTACTTC. Protein: CSVGQGLETQYF.

This clone was recorded many times. The genes are TRBV24-1 and TRBJ2-1; possible D gene TRBD2, 5 bases. V was trimmed by 2 bases and J by 8 bases, leaving 9 bases between them. Per germline, CDR1 KGHDR and CDR2 SFDVKD. This CDR3 has 13 residues. DNA of the CDR3: TGTGCCACCAGTGATTCGGGGTACGATGAGCAGTTCTTC. It translates to CATSDSGYDEQFF.

J is TRBJ2-4 and V is TRBV11-2; D is possibly TRBD2 (5 bases). Between the trimmed V and J ends, which lost 4 bases and 0 bases, there was a span of 7 bases. Germline values: CDR1 SGHAT, CDR2 FQNNGV. The CDR3 totals 14 residues. The CDR3 region is CASSSGVAKNIQYF. As DNA, the CDR3 is TGTGCCAGCAGCTCCGGGGTAGCCAAAAACATTCAGTACTTC.

The CDR3 nucleotides are TGTGCCACCAGTGTCACAGGGCAAGACGAGCAGTTCTTC. It codes for CATSVTGQDEQFF. J is TRBJ2-1 and V is TRBV24-1; tentative D call: TRBD1 (6 bases). From germline, CDR1 is KGHDR and CDR2 SFDVKD. CDR3 length: 13 amino acids. V lost 5 bases and J lost 10, with 14 bases in between.

In DNA, the CDR3 is TGTGCCAGCAGCGTAGCGGGGGGGCACAACGAGCAGTACTTC. This translates into CASSVAGGHNEQYF. The rearrangement joins TRBV5-4 to TRBJ2-7; 11 bases map to TRBD2. J gave up 5 bases and V 4 bases, and 5 bases lay outside the gene matches. This CDR3 has 14 residues. Per germline, CDR1 SGHNT and CDR2 YYREEE (reference sequence).

The chain joins TRBV12-3 or TRBV12-4 to TRBJ2-7, with TRBD1 matching over 8 bases. The CDR3 consists of 13 residues. V lost 4 bases to trimming and J lost 12 bases; unmatched junction nucleotides: 11. CDR3 DNA sequence: TGTGCCAGCAGTTACTCAACAGGGGGGTTACTGTACTTC. This translates into CASSYSTGGLLYF.

The genes are TRBV11-2 and TRBJ1-1; D gene ambiguous. Germline CDR1 and CDR2: SGHAT and FQNNGV. Trimming took 3 bases from V and 8 from J, leaving 13 bases between them. There are 13 residues in the CDR3. CDR3 residues: CASSFLPETEAFF. Here the CDR3 DNA reads TGTGCCAGCAGCTTTCTTCCAGAAACGGAAGCTTTCTTT.

DNA for the CDR3: TGTGCCACCAGCAGAGTTACGGGACTACCCACAGATACGCAGTATTTT. Translation: CATSRVTGLPTDTQYF. V is TRBV15 and J is TRBJ2-3, with 7 bases fitting TRBD2. The V segment lost 1 base and the J segment 2 bases; nucleotides outside the gene matches: 6. Germline CDR1 is LNHNV and CDR2 is YYDKDF (reference sequence). The CDR3 covers 16 residues.

This chain links TRBV30 with TRBJ1-4, with 9 bases that match TRBD1. Germline CDR1 is GTSNPN and CDR2 is SVGIG (reference sequence). The CDR3 is 12 residues long. V shed 8 bases, J shed 2 bases, and the junction held 0 bases outside the gene matches. The CDR3 DNA sequence: TGTGCCGGACAGGGGACTAATGAAAAACTGTTTTTT. Its protein is CAGQGTNEKLFF.

The rearrangement uses TRBV5-1 and TRBJ1-2; TRBD1 aligns across 8 bases. Germline loops: CDR1 SGHRS, CDR2 YFSETQ. With 4 bases clipped from V and 2 bases from J, the junction kept 13 bases outside the gene matches. The CDR3 length is 17 residues. The CDR3, as DNA: TGCGCCAGCAGCCAAAGGACAGGGCTGTCTTCCAACTATGGCTACACCTTC. It codes for CASSQRTGLSSNYGYTF.

The gene calls are TRBV30 and TRBJ2-7; TRBD1 matches at 7 bases. V was pared by 3 bases and J by 4 bases, with 6 bases of the junction left unmatched. This CDR3 contains 13 residues. Germline V gene data show CDR1 as GTSNPN and CDR2 as SVGIG (reference sequence). CDR3 loop: CAWRMTGTYEQYF. As DNA, the CDR3 is TGTGCCTGGAGGATGACAGGGACATACGAGCAGTACTTC.